This is a list of T cell receptor beta chains from one sample in a study of CD8+CD57+ T cells in acquired aplastic anemia. TCRdb analysed the reads with MiXCR anew, one entry per CDR3 protein. The sample includes some 180,000 distinct CDR3 sequences, around 50% seen only once; the top ten take around 13%. The sample consisted of sorted CD4+, CD8+, or CD8+CD57+ T cells (not recorded which) from PBMCs. All receptors come from a human donor with aplastic anemia. CDR3s include the opening cysteine and the closing phenylalanine or tryptophan. The D gene is left open where the match is weak. Clone size is shown for a subset of rows, as once, few, many or a class of expanded clone.

J	V	D	size	CDR3	DNA
TRBJ1-2	TRBV12-3/TRBV12-4	NA	NA	CASSLAYGRGDGYTF	TGTGCCAGCAGTTTAGCGTACGGGCGAGGCGATGGCTACACCTTC
TRBJ2-3	TRBV7-3	NA	NA	CASSLGTPDAQYF	TGTGCCAGCAGCCTTGGGACCCCAGATGCGCAGTATTTT
TRBJ2-1	TRBV24-1	NA	NA	CATSEGPYNEQFF	TGTGCCACCAGTGAGGGACCGTACAATGAGCAGTTCTTC
TRBJ1-6	TRBV2	TRBD1	many	CASIRDRGTSPLHF	TGTGCCAGCATCCGGGACAGGGGTACATCACCCCTCCACTTT
TRBJ1-3	TRBV19	NA	many	CASSILSGRLSGNTIYF	TGTGCCAGTAGTATACTTTCGGGACGGCTCTCTGGAAACACCATATATTTT
TRBJ1-6	TRBV5-4	TRBD1	NA	CASSQPGGTPLHF	TGTGCCAGCAGCCAACCAGGGGGCACACCCCTCCACTTT
TRBJ2-7	TRBV2	NA	few	CASRTRQGGSEQYF	TGTGCCAGCAGGACGCGGCAGGGGGGTTCCGAGCAGTACTTC
TRBJ1-6	TRBV12-5	NA	many	CASGLGTDGNSPLHF	TGTGCTAGTGGTTTGGGGACAGATGGTAATTCACCCCTCCACTTT
TRBJ1-2	TRBV20-1	NA	many	CSASPGVGYTF	TGCAGTGCTAGCCCGGGGGTTGGCTACACCTTC
TRBJ1-2	TRBV25-1	NA	NA	CASSEPGSRGYTF	TGTGCCAGCAGTGAACCGGGATCTAGAGGCTACACCTTC
TRBJ1-6	TRBV20-1	NA	NA	CSVLTNQSPLHF	TGCAGTGTACTGACAAATCAGTCACCCCTCCACTTT
TRBJ1-2	TRBV3-1	NA	many	CASSQGAGQSYGYTF	TGTGCCAGCAGCCAAGGCGCGGGGCAGAGCTATGGCTACACCTTC
TRBJ2-7	TRBV5-5	TRBD1	NA	CASSSGGQGNHEQYF	TGTGCCAGCAGCTCGGGGGGACAGGGGAACCACGAGCAGTACTTC
TRBJ2-3	TRBV19	TRBD1	many	CASGQGGTDTQYF	TGTGCCAGCGGACAGGGCGGCACAGATACGCAGTATTTT
TRBJ1-2	TRBV7-2	NA	NA	CASSLSRENGYTF	TGTGCCAGCAGCTTATCCCGAGAGAATGGCTACACCTTC